This TCR beta chain was sequenced for a study of blood T cell repertoires in COVID-19. Participants' own reports of clinical history determined their cohort assignment. Profiling relied on immunoSEQ multiplex PCR, and the TCRdb table lists in-frame clones only, not all of them. The table lists more than 250,000 clones, about 90% of them singletons. With V trimmed by 1 base and J by 4 bases, 4 bases remained unmatched. In germline, CDR1 is MNHNS, CDR2 SASEGT. This CDR3 contains 15 residues. The V gene is TRBV6-1, the J gene TRBJ2-5; 9 nucleotides line up with TRBD1. Input material: PBMCs or T cells enriched from blood (not recorded which). This receptor was obtained from a woman aged 30 to 39 who had recovered from COVID-19. In nucleotides, the CDR3 is TGTGCCAGCAGTGAAGAGGGACAGGGACGAGAGACCCAGTACTTC. Its protein product is CASSEEGQGRETQYF.